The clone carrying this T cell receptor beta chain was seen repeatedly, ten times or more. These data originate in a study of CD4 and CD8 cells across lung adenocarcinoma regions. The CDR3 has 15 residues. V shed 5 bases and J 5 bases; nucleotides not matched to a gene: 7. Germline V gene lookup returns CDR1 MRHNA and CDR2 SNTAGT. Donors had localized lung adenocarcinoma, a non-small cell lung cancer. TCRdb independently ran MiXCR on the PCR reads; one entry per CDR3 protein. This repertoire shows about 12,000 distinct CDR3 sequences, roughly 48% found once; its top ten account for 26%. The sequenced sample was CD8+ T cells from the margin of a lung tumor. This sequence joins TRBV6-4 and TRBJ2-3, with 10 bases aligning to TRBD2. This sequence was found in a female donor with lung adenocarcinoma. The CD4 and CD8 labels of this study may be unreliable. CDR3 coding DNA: TGTGCCAGCAGTAAGCTAGCGGGGGAAGGAGATACGCAGTATTTT. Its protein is CASSKLAGEGDTQYF.